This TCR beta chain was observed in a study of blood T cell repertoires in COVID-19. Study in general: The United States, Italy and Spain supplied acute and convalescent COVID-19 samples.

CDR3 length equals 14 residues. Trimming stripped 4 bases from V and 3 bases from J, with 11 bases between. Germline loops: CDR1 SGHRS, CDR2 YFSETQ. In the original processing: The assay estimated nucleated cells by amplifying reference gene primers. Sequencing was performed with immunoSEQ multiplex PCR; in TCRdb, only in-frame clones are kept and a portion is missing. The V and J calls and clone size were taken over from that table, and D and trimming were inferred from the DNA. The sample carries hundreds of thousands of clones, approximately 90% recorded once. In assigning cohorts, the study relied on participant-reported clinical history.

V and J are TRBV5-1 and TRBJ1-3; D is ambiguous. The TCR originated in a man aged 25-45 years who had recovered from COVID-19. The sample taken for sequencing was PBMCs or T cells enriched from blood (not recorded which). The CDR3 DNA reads TGCGCCAGCAGCCTCGACACCTTTGGAAACACCATATATTTT. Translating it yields CASSLDTFGNTIYF. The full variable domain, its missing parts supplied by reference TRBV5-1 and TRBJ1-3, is KAGVTQTPRYLIKTRGQQVTLSCSPISGHRSVSWYQQTPGQGLQFLFEYFSETQRNKGNFPGRFSGRQFSNSRSEMNVSTLELGDSALYLCASSLDTFGNTIYFGEGSWLTVV.